Following are 32 T cell receptor beta chains from one sample sequenced in a study of CD8+CD57+ T cells in acquired aplastic anemia. The use of genomic DNA as template underpinned the TCR beta VDJ and CDR3 profiling. TCRdb reprocessed the reads with MiXCR, giving one entry per CDR3 protein. The table has 150,000 or so distinct CDR3 sequences, about 52% seen once. In patients chosen for sequencing, flow cytometry had shown CD8+CD57+ cell expansion. Sequencing used sorted CD4+, CD8+, or CD8+CD57+ T cells (not recorded which) from PBMCs. The origin of the receptors is a human donor with aplastic anemia.

The rearrangement uses TRBV7-9 and TRBJ1-2; unclear D gene. From germline, CDR1 is SEHNR and CDR2 FQNEAQ (reference sequence). Trimming stripped 5 bases from V and 8 bases from J, with 9 bases between. The CDR3 sequence is 11 residues long. CDR3 amino acids: CASSPPGGYTF. DNA of the CDR3: TGTGCCAGCAGCCCACCCGGCGGCTACACCTTC. Full variable domain (rest looked up from reference TRBV7-9 and TRBJ1-2): DTGVSQNPRHKITKRGQNVTFRCDPISEHNRLYWYRQTLGQGPEFLTYFQNEAQLEKSRLLSDRFSAERPKGSFSTLEIQRTEQGDSAMYLCASSPPGGYTFGSGTRLTVV.

This chain joins TRBV10-3 and TRBJ1-1, with D possibly being TRBD1 (6 bases). In germline, CDR1 is ENHRY, CDR2 SYGVKD. V lost 3 bases to trimming and J lost 1 base, with 9 bases between them. The CDR3 loop spans 14 amino acids. Here the CDR3 reads CAISDRGRNTEAFF. The CDR3 nucleotides read TGTGCCATCAGTGATAGGGGGAGGAACACTGAAGCTTTCTTT.

This clonotype has at least ten counts. The chain combines TRBV7-9 with TRBJ1-2; D gene uncertain. This CDR3 contains 15 residues. Between the trimmed V and J ends, which lost 1 base and 1 base, there was a span of 10 bases. Germline CDR1 SEHNR, CDR2 FQNEAQ (reference sequence). The CDR3 nucleotides are TGTGCCAGCAGCTTAGGAGAGACAAATAACTATGGCTACACCTTC. This codes for CASSLGETNNYGYTF.

This chain links TRBV7-6 with TRBJ2-5; the D gene is possibly TRBD1 (5 bases). The CDR3 is 12 residues long. Trimming stripped 10 bases from V and 4 bases from J, with 13 bases between. The germline V gene has CDR1 SGHVS and CDR2 FNYEAQ. CDR3 DNA sequence: TGTGCCACCAACCCAGGGTCAGAGACCCAGTACTTC. Protein product: CATNPGSETQYF.

This clonotype has ten or more counts. The gene calls are TRBV7-9 and TRBJ2-2; D remains unclear. The length of the CDR3 is 15 residues. The V gene lost 5 bases and the J gene lost 7 bases, with 17 bases spanning the gap. Germline V gene data show CDR1 as SEHNR and CDR2 as FQNEAQ (reference sequence). CDR3 in DNA: TGTGCCAGCAGCACCTCCTTAGGGTCAGGCGGGGAGCTGTTTTTT. Its translation is CASSTSLGSGGELFF.

This clonotype was seen a single time. The CDR3 nucleotides read TGCAGTGCTAGAGATCTTTACGGGAATAACACCGGGGAGCTGTTTTTT. Its protein is CSARDLYGNNTGELFF. The rearrangement links TRBV20-1 to TRBJ2-2; a weak D match, TRBD2 (5 bases). Germline V gives CDR1 DFQATT, CDR2 SNEGSKA (reference sequence). The CDR3 sequence is 16 residues long. Between the trimmed V and J ends, which lost 0 bases and 2 bases, there was a span of 13 bases.

CDR3 nucleotide sequence: TGCAGTGCTAGAGATCCGGCCCCTGGGACCCCCGGGTTAAATGAAAAACTGTTTTTT. Translating it yields CSARDPAPGTPGLNEKLFF. The V gene is TRBV20-1, the J gene TRBJ1-4, with a possible D match to TRBD1 (5 bases). The CDR3 contains 19 residues. The ends were cut back, 0 bases at V and 5 bases at J, with 25 bases in the middle. From germline, CDR1 is DFQATT and CDR2 SNEGSKA (reference sequence).

This clonotype was seen once. The V and J genes are TRBV19 and TRBJ2-2, with D tentatively TRBD1 or TRBD2 (5 bases each). The CDR3 totals 14 residues. The V end was cut by 1 base, the J end by 4 bases, with 7 bases between. From germline, CDR1 is LNHDA and CDR2 SQIVND (reference sequence). The CDR3 DNA reads TGTGCCAGTAGTATAGGTGGGGGCACCGGGGAGCTGTTTTTT. Encoded protein: CASSIGGGTGELFF.

The chain carries TRBV7-9 and TRBJ1-4, with D possibly matching TRBD1 (6 bases). CDR1 and CDR2 from the germline V gene are SEHNR and FQNEAQ (reference sequence). The CDR3 loop spans 15 amino acids. V lost 2 bases to trimming and J lost 4 bases, with 11 bases between them. As DNA, the CDR3 is TGTGCCAGCAGCTTAAACACAGGGAATAATGAAAAACTGTTTTTT. This codes for CASSLNTGNNEKLFF.

The sample holds many counts of this clonotype. The gene calls are TRBV7-8 and TRBJ2-5, with D tentatively TRBD1 or TRBD2 (5 bases each). There are 14 residues in the CDR3. V shed 5 bases and J shed 2 bases, with 12 bases lying between them. Germline V lookup: CDR1 SGHVS, CDR2 FQNEAQ. In DNA form, the CDR3 reads TGTGCCAGCAGCCCGGGACCTTCGCAAGAGACCCAGTACTTC. Translation gives CASSPGPSQETQYF.

This clonotype was recorded at least ten times. The V gene is TRBV6-6, the J gene TRBJ1-1, with 7 bases matching TRBD1. V gave up 5 bases and J gave up 6 bases; unmatched junction bases: 6. Germline-derived CDR1 and CDR2 are MNHNY and SVGAGI (reference sequence). The CDR3 length is 13 residues. Written as DNA, the CDR3 is TGTGCCAGCAGTACCGACAGGGTCGCTGAAGCTTTCTTT. Its translation is CASSTDRVAEAFF.

This clonotype occurred many times. The chain uses TRBV9 and TRBJ2-7, with TRBD2 matching over 9 bases. Germline V lookup: CDR1 SGDLS, CDR2 YYNGEE. With 0 bases clipped from V and 3 bases from J, the junction kept 4 bases outside the gene matches. This CDR3 has 15 amino acids. The CDR3 region is CASSVVAGGLYEQYF. In DNA, the CDR3 is TGTGCCAGCAGCGTAGTGGCGGGGGGGCTCTACGAGCAGTACTTC.

This chain connects TRBV20-1 to TRBJ1-6; D gene uncertain. V lost 6 bases, J lost 9 bases, and 9 bases lay in between. CDR3 length equals 11 residues. The germline CDR1 and CDR2 sequences are DFQATT and SNEGSKA (reference sequence). For the CDR3, the DNA is TGCAGTGCGTACAGTTCTTCACCCCTCCACTTT. Protein product: CSAYSSSPLHF.

This clonotype appeared once. The junction departs from germline at one end; a sequencing error may be responsible. The V gene is TRBV6-1, the J gene TRBJ2-5, with unresolved D. The J call may be in error: the DNA end matches TRBJ2-1 better. The CDR3 is 16 amino acids. The germline V gene encodes CDR1 MNHNS and CDR2 SASEGT. The chain's CDR3 is CASNEALSYSYNEQFF. For the CDR3, the DNA is TGTGCCAGCAATGAAGCGCTATCCTACTCCTACAATGAGCAGTTCTTC.

The chain employs TRBV10-3 and TRBJ2-3, with a tentative D call TRBD2 (6 bases). The CDR3 totals 14 residues. Germline assignment: CDR1 ENHRY and CDR2 SYGVKD. V lost 3 bases to trimming and J lost 4 bases, with 11 bases between them. As DNA, the CDR3 is TGTGCCATCAGTGAAAGGAGGGTCGCAGATACGCAGTATTTT. It translates to CAISERRVADTQYF.

The gene calls are TRBV2 and TRBJ2-7; D is uncertain. Germline values: CDR1 SNHLY, CDR2 FYNNEI. The CDR3 spans 13 residues. V shed 9 bases and J shed 3 bases, with 15 bases lying between them. Written as DNA, the CDR3 is TGTGCCAGTCATTTTGGCACCAACTACGAGCAGTACTTC. Translating gives CASHFGTNYEQYF.

This clonotype was detected many times. V is TRBV12-3 or TRBV12-4 and J is TRBJ1-2, with D perhaps matching TRBD1 (5 bases). Trimming took off 1 base at V and 3 bases at J, with 9 bases between the two ends. The CDR3 contains 14 residues. The CDR3 bases are TGTGCCAGCAGTTTAGTGGTACAGGACTATGGCTACACCTTC. Its protein is CASSLVVQDYGYTF.

The chain combines TRBV2 with TRBJ2-5, with D perhaps TRBD2 (6 bases). CDR1 and CDR2 (germline): SNHLY, FYNNEI. V lost 6 bases and J lost 5, with 19 bases in between. The CDR3 has 15 residues. CDR3 protein: CASSGGGGEMETQYF. For the CDR3, the DNA is TGTGCCAGCAGCGGAGGCGGAGGGGAGATGGAGACCCAGTACTTC.

The rearrangement uses TRBV7-2 and TRBJ1-1; 7 nucleotides line up with TRBD1. V was pared by 5 bases and J by 4 bases, with 7 bases of the junction left unmatched. The CDR3 covers 14 residues. Germline loops: CDR1 SGHTA, CDR2 FQGNSA. The chain's CDR3 is CASSVMEGATEAFF. The CDR3 DNA reads TGTGCCAGCAGCGTCATGGAGGGGGCCACTGAAGCTTTCTTT.

This clonotype occurred a few times. The chain joins TRBV10-3 to TRBJ2-7; D remains ambiguous. The germline V gene encodes CDR1 ENHRY and CDR2 SYGVKD. This CDR3 comprises 13 residues. Deletions cut 0 bases from V and 3 bases from J, with 6 bases between. The CDR3 bases are TGTGCCATCAGTGAGTCTGGGTACTACGAGCAGTACTTC. As protein: CAISESGYYEQYF.

The chain links TRBV24-1 to TRBJ2-3; 10 nucleotides match TRBD1. This CDR3 spans 15 amino acids. J gave up 3 bases and V 7 bases, and 6 bases lay outside the gene matches. The germline V gene has CDR1 KGHDR and CDR2 SFDVKD. CDR3 region: CATSPRDRGTDTQYF. The CDR3, as DNA: TGTGCCACCAGCCCCCGGGACAGGGGAACAGATACGCAGTATTTT.

This clonotype has ten or more counts. The chain employs TRBV5-6 and TRBJ1-4; tentative D call: TRBD1 (6 bases). This CDR3 has 14 amino acids. Deletions cut 4 bases from V and 6 bases from J, with 13 bases between. The germline V gene has CDR1 SGHDT and CDR2 YYEEEE. DNA of the CDR3: TGTGCCAGCAGCCAGGGGCCCTTTGATGAAAAACTGTTTTTT. Translating gives CASSQGPFDEKLFF.

This clonotype showed up just a few times. The gene calls are TRBV10-3 and TRBJ1-4; 7 positions agree with TRBD1. The junction had 3 bases not matched to a gene; V was cut back by 6 bases and J by 5 bases. The CDR3 is made up of 13 amino acids. Germline assignment: CDR1 ENHRY and CDR2 SYGVKD. The CDR3 here is CAISGTENEKLFF. The CDR3, as DNA: TGTGCCATCAGCGGGACAGAGAATGAAAAACTGTTTTTT.

In its sample, this clonotype was seen many times. This chain uses TRBV13 with TRBJ2-6; D gene uncertain. Germline lookup yields CDR1 PRHDT and CDR2 FYEKMQ (reference sequence). The CDR3 sequence is 15 residues long. Trimming removed 5 bases at V and 4 bases at J, with 12 bases between. The CDR3 loop reads CASSPRSRGANVLTF. CDR3 coding DNA: TGTGCCAGCAGCCCGCGATCGCGGGGGGCCAACGTCCTGACTTTC. Filled out from reference TRBV13 and TRBJ2-6, the complete variable domain reads AAGVIQSPRHLIKEKRETATLKCYPIPRHDTVYWYQQGPGQDPQFLISFYEKMQSDKGSIPDRFSAQQFSDYHSELNMSSLELGDSALYFCASSPRSRGANVLTFGAGSRLTVL.

This clonotype was recorded once. This chain links TRBV2 with TRBJ2-7; 8 bases map to TRBD1. The CDR3 covers 15 residues. The V gene's germline CDR1 is SNHLY and CDR2 FYNNEI. The J segment lost 2 bases and the V segment lost 7 bases, leaving 10 bases of the junction unmatched. The CDR3 nucleotides read TGTGCCAGCAAGCAGCAGGGGGCAAGGACCTACGAGCAGTACTTC. Its protein product is CASKQQGARTYEQYF. Full variable domain (remainder filled in from reference TRBV2 and TRBJ2-7): EPEVTQTPSHQVTQMGQEVILRCVPISNHLYFYWYRQILGQKVEFLVSFYNNEISEKSEIFDDQFSVERPDGSNFTLKIRSTKLEDSAMYFCASKQQGARTYEQYFGPGTRLTVT.

V usage is TRBV15 and J usage is TRBJ1-5; no clear D gene. Germline CDR1 LNHNV, CDR2 YYDKDF (reference sequence). V was shortened by 8 bases and J by 6 bases, with 14 bases between the two germline ends. The CDR3 runs 13 residues. The CDR3 DNA sequence: TGTGCCACCCAACAAGGCGGAGGTCAGCCCCAGCATTTT. Residues: CATQQGGGQPQHF.

This chain uses TRBV20-1 with TRBJ2-5; D is uncertain. The V gene lost 2 bases and the J gene lost 2 bases, with 12 bases spanning the gap. There are 14 residues in the CDR3. CDR1 and CDR2 (germline): DFQATT, SNEGSKA (reference sequence). DNA for the CDR3: TGCAGTGCTAGAATTCCCGCCGGACAAGAGACCCAGTACTTC. Protein sequence: CSARIPAGQETQYF.

This clonotype was observed a few times. The rearrangement links TRBV7-2 to TRBJ2-7; D unclear. Trimming took 2 bases from V and 4 from J, leaving 9 bases between them. The CDR3 has 13 amino acids. The germline V gene has CDR1 SGHTA and CDR2 FQGNSA. In nucleotides, the CDR3 is TGTGCCAGCAGCTTATACTTGACGTACGAGCAGTACTTC. It translates to CASSLYLTYEQYF.

As for this clonotype: Just one base apart from a much larger clone, this may be a read error. The chain has TRBV6-1 and TRBJ1-1; D gene uncertain. Germline V gene lookup returns CDR1 MNHNS and CDR2 SASEGT. The length of the CDR3 is 15 residues. The CDR3 region is CASSESLHSNAEAFF. The CDR3 DNA is TGTGCCAGCAGTGAAAGTCTGCATTCGAACGCTGAAGCTTTCTTT.

CDR3 residues: CASSLSPDQPQHF. CDR3 nucleotide sequence: TGTGCCAGCAGCTTATCCCCCGATCAGCCCCAGCATTTT. The gene calls are TRBV7-8 and TRBJ1-5; D not resolved. With 2 bases removed from V and 5 bases from J, the gap between germline ends came to 7 bases. Germline V CDR1 and CDR2: SGHVS, FQNEAQ. This CDR3 is built from 13 residues.

Comment on this clonotype: The final CDR3 position lacks the conserved phenylalanine or tryptophan, pointing to a likely read error. It is unclear where the CDR3 begins or ends on the DNA, so no DNA is shown, and the CDR3 is as TCRdb lists it. This rearrangement joins TRBV24-1 to TRBJ2-1; TRBD1, the table's D call, was not compared with the DNA. Germline CDR1 reads KGHDR; CDR2 reads SFDVKD. Including both end residues, the CDR3 is 13 amino acids long. CDR3 amino acids: CATSDNREDERFS.

This clonotype came up a few times. A much bigger clone sits one base away, suggesting this may be a read error. The V call is TRBV11-2, the J call TRBJ2-7; D possibly uses TRBD1 or TRBD2 (6 bases each). CDR3 length equals 16 residues. The ends were cut back, 3 bases at V and 7 bases at J, with 22 bases in the middle. The germline V gene has CDR1 SGHAT and CDR2 FQNNGV. The CDR3 here is CASSFRTGGGGWEQYF. In DNA form, the CDR3 reads TGTGCCAGCAGCTTCCGGACTGGCGGAGGGGGGTGGGAGCAGTACTTC.